This TCR beta chain was found in a study of Ad26.COV2.S vaccination and SARS-CoV-2 variants. Study-level findings and limits: Spike-specific TCR breadth was greater in vaccine than placebo recipients. Spike-specific responses of CD8+ and CD4+ T cells were reported to display substantial breadth after vaccination. Responses of T cells in total may have been underestimated by the TCR breadth and depth analyses.

Germline V gene lookup returns CDR1 LGHNA and CDR2 YSLEER. The germline V and J ends were trimmed by 4 bases and 2 bases, with 8 bases remaining between them. The CDR3 covers 13 residues. Details on this clone: As yet, its antigen is unknown.

Some clones are missing from TCRdb's copy, which holds only in-frame ones; the method was immunoSEQ multiplex PCR. The sample consists of roughly 380,000 clones, 90% to 95% of them appearing once. This sequence was found in a human donor who had recovered from COVID-19. The genes are TRBV4-3 and TRBJ1-1; no reliable D call. Sequenced material: peripheral blood, taken after recovery from COVID-19. The CDR3 region has the DNA TGCGCCAGCAGCCGGTTCGGTAACACTGAAGCTTTCTTT. As protein: CASSRFGNTEAFF.